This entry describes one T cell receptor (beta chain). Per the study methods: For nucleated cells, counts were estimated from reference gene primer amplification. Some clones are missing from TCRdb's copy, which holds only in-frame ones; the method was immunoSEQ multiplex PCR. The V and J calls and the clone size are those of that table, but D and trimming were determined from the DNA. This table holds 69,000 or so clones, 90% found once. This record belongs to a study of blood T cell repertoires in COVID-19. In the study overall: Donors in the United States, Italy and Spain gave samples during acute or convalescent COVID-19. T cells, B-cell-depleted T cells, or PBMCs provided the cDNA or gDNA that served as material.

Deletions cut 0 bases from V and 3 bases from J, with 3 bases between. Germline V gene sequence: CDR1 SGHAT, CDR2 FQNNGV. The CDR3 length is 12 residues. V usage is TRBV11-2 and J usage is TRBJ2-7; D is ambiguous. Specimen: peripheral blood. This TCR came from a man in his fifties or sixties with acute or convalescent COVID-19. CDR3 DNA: TGTGCCAGCAGCTTAGACTTCTACGAGCAGTACTTC. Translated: CASSLDFYEQYF.